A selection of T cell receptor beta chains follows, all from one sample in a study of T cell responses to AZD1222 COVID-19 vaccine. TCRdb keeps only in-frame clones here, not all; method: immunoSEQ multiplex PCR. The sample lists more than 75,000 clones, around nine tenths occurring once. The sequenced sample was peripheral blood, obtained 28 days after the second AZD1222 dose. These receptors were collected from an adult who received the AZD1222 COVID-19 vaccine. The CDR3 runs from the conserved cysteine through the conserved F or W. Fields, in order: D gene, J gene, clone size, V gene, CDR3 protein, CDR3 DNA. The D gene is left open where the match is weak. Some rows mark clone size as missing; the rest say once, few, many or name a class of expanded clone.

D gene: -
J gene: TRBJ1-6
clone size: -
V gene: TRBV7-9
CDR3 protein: CASSLAGASLNSPLHF
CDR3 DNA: TGTGCCAGCAGCTTAGCAGGGGCGAGTCTTAATTCACCCCTCCACTTT

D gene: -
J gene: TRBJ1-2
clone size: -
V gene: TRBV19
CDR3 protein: CASRSTDYGYTF
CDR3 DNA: TGTGCCAGTAGGTCAACGGACTATGGCTACACCTTC

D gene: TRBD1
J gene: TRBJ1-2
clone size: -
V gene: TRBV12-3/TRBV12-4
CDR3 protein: CASRDGQGYGYTF
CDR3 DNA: TGTGCCAGCAGGGACGGACAGGGCTATGGCTACACCTTC

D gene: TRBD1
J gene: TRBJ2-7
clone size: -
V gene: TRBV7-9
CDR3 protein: CASTPDRGPTYEQYF
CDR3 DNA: TGTGCCAGCACCCCGGACAGGGGGCCAACCTACGAGCAGTACTTC

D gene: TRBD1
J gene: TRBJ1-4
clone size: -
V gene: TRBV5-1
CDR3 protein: CASSSGTGGGEKLFF
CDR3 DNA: TGCGCCAGCAGCTCGGGGACAGGGGGCGGTGAAAAACTGTTTTTT

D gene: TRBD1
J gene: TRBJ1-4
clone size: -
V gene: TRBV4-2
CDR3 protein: CASSKSDRANEKLFF
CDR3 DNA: TGTGCCAGCAGCAAATCCGACAGGGCCAATGAAAAACTGTTTTTT

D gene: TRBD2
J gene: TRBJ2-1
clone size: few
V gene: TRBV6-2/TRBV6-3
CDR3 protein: CASSYSPPSGIYNEQFF
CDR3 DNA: TGTGCCAGCAGTTACTCACCACCTAGCGGAATATACAATGAGCAGTTCTTC

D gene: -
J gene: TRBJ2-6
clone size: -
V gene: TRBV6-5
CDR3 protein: CASTGRGDGANVLTF
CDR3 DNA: TGTGCCAGCACGGGCAGGGGTGATGGGGCCAACGTCCTGACTTTC

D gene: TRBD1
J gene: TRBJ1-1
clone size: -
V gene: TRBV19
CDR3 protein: CASRAGGMNTEAFF
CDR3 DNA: TGTGCCAGTAGGGCAGGGGGGATGAACACTGAAGCTTTCTTT

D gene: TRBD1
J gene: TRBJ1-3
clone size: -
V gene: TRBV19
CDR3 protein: CASSKTGTGNTIYF
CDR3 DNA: TGTGCCAGTAGTAAGACAGGGACTGGAAACACCATATATTTT

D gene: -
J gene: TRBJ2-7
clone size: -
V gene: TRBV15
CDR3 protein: CATSRGAAYEQYF
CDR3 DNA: TGTGCCACCAGCAGAGGCGCAGCCTACGAGCAGTACTTC

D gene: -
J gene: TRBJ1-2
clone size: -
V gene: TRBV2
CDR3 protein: CASRTNYGYTF
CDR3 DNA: TGTGCCAGCAGAACTAACTATGGCTACACCTTC

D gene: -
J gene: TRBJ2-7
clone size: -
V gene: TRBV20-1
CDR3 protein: CSASREGGALGGQYF
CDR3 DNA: TGCAGTGCTAGTCGTGAGGGGGGAGCCCTTGGGGGGCAGTACTTC

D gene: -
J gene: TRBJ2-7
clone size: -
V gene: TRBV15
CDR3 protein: CATSRDLGIYEQYF
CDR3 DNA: TGTGCCACCAGCAGAGATCTGGGGATTTACGAGCAGTACTTC

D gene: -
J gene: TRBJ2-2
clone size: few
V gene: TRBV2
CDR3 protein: CASTPGRRTGELFF
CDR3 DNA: TGTGCCAGCACCCCGGGGCGGAGAACCGGGGAGCTGTTTTTT

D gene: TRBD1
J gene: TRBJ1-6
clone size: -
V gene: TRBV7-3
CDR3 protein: CASSLLSTGEGSPLHF
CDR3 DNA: TGTGCCAGCAGCTTGTTATCGACAGGGGAAGGATCACCCCTCCACTTT

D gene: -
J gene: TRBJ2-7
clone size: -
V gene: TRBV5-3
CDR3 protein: CAGLRDGSYEQYF
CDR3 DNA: TGTGCCGGGCTGAGGGACGGTTCCTACGAGCAGTACTTC

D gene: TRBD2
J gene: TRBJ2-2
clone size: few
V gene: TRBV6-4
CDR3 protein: CASSDSASGSTGELFF
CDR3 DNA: TGTGCCAGCAGTGACTCGGCTAGCGGGAGTACCGGGGAGCTGTTTTTT

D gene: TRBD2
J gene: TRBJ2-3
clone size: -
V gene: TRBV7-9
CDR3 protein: CASTTIRLAGFDTQYF
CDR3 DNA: TGTGCCAGCACCACGATAAGGCTAGCGGGTTTTGATACGCAGTATTTT

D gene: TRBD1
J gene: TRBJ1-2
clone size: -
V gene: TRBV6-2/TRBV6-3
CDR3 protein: CASSWTGSYGYTF
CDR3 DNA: TGTGCCAGCAGTTGGACAGGGAGCTATGGCTACACCTTC

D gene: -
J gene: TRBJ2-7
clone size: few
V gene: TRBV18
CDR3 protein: CASSRGEAYEQYF
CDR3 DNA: TGTGCCAGCTCACGGGGGGAGGCCTACGAGCAGTACTTC

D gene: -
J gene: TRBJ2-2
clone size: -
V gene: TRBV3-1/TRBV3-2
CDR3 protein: CASRPQAGGRAGELFF
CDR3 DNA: TGTGCCAGCAGACCCCAAGCGGGCGGCCGGGCCGGGGAGCTGTTTTTT

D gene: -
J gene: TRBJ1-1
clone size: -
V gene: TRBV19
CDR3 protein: CASSPDSNTEAFF
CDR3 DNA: TGTGCCAGTAGTCCGGACAGCAACACTGAAGCTTTCTTT

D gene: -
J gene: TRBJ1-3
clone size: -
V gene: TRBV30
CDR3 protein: CAWSRRTVSGNTIYF
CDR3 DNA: TGTGCCTGGAGTCGAAGGACAGTCTCTGGAAACACCATATATTTT

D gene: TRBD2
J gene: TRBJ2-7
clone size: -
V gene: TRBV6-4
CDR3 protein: CASSETGGNYEQYF
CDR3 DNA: TGTGCCAGCAGCGAAACCGGGGGGAACTACGAGCAGTACTTC

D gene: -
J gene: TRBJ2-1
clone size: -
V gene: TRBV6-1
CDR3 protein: CASSEAIRGSYNEQFF
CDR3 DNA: TGTGCCAGCAGTGAAGCGATAAGGGGATCCTACAATGAGCAGTTCTTC

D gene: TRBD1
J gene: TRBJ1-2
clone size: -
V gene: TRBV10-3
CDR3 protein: CAISDGTGTDGYTF
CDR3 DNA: TGTGCCATCAGTGATGGGACAGGGACCGATGGCTACACCTTC

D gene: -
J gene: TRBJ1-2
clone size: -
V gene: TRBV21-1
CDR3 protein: CASSKGQYGYTF
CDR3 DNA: TGTGCCAGCAGCAAAGGACAATATGGCTACACCTTC

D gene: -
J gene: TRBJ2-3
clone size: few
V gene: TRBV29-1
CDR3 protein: CSFSRGTGTDTQYF
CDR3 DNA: TGCAGCTTCTCACGGGGGACAGGCACAGATACGCAGTATTTT